The rows below give T cell receptor beta chains drawn from one sample of a study of blood T cells in healthy people across ages. TCRdb re-called the 5' RACE reads with MiXCR, one entry per CDR3 protein. The table shows 1.5 million to 2 million distinct CDR3 sequences, with approximately 39% occurring only once. Sequencing was performed on blood. The source is a human donor in good health. Both conserved end residues are part of each CDR3. A D gene is named only where the DNA matches it firmly. Clone size appears in some rows only: once, few, many, or a class for an expanded clone.

cdr3_nt: TGTGCCAGCAGCCTAGCTCTCATTGGCCACAATGAACAGTTCTTC
cdr3_aa: CASSLALIGHNEQFF
clone_size: NA
d_call: NA
v_call: TRBV11-3
j_call: TRBJ2-1

cdr3_nt: TGCAGCGTTGAAGATCAGAGACAGGTCAAGGAGGAGACCCAGTACTTC
cdr3_aa: CSVEDQRQVKEETQYF
clone_size: NA
d_call: NA
v_call: TRBV29-1
j_call: TRBJ2-5

cdr3_nt: TGCAGTGCTAAACCTGGGGGGCAGGGCGGCCAAGAGACCCAGTACTTC
cdr3_aa: CSAKPGGQGGQETQYF
clone_size: few
d_call: NA
v_call: TRBV20-1
j_call: TRBJ2-5

cdr3_nt: TGCGCCAGCAGCGAGCTAGCGGGGGTCGAGCAGTACTTC
cdr3_aa: CASSELAGVEQYF
clone_size: few
d_call: TRBD2
v_call: TRBV4-1
j_call: TRBJ2-7

cdr3_nt: TGCGCCAGCAGCTTGGCGCCCAGGGGACCTAATGAAAAACTGTTTTTT
cdr3_aa: CASSLAPRGPNEKLFF
clone_size: NA
d_call: NA
v_call: TRBV5-1
j_call: TRBJ1-4

cdr3_nt: TGTGCCAGCAGCTTAAACGGGGGTTACGAGACCCAGTACTTC
cdr3_aa: CASSLNGGYETQYF
clone_size: many
d_call: NA
v_call: TRBV7-3
j_call: TRBJ2-5

cdr3_nt: TGTGCCAGCAGCTTAGACGGGGTTTGGGGCTATGGCTACACCTTC
cdr3_aa: CASSLDGVWGYGYTF
clone_size: NA
d_call: NA
v_call: TRBV7-9
j_call: TRBJ1-2

cdr3_nt: TGTGCCAGCAGACTTGACGGGAATGAGCAGTACTTC
cdr3_aa: CASRLDGNEQYF
clone_size: NA
d_call: NA
v_call: TRBV27
j_call: TRBJ2-5

cdr3_nt: TGCAGTGCTAGATCGACAGGGGATAGCAATCAGCCCCAGCATTTT
cdr3_aa: CSARSTGDSNQPQHF
clone_size: NA
d_call: TRBD1
v_call: TRBV20-1
j_call: TRBJ1-5

cdr3_nt: TGTGCCAGCAGTGACCACTCCGGAAATTCCTACGAGCAGTACTTC
cdr3_aa: CASSDHSGNSYEQYF
clone_size: NA
d_call: NA
v_call: TRBV27
j_call: TRBJ2-7

cdr3_nt: TGTGCCAGCAGTTTAAGGGAAGAGCAGTTCTTC
cdr3_aa: CASSLREEQFF
clone_size: once
d_call: NA
v_call: TRBV12-3/TRBV12-4
j_call: TRBJ2-1

cdr3_nt: TGCAGCGTTGCAGGAGGTGGGACAGTAGGGGAGACCCAGTACTTC
cdr3_aa: CSVAGGGTVGETQYF
clone_size: few
d_call: TRBD1
v_call: TRBV29-1
j_call: TRBJ2-5

cdr3_nt: TGTGCCAGCAGCTTGATTCAGGAGCAGGACTTC
cdr3_aa: CASSLIQEQDF
clone_size: NA
d_call: NA
v_call: TRBV5-6
j_call: TRBJ2-7

cdr3_nt: TGCAGCGTTGTCGGGCAGGTCCAAGAGACCCAGTACTTC
cdr3_aa: CSVVGQVQETQYF
clone_size: NA
d_call: NA
v_call: TRBV29-1
j_call: TRBJ2-5

cdr3_nt: TGCAGTGCTAACAAAGCCTCGGCGGAGACTGAAGCTTTCTTT
cdr3_aa: CSANKASAETEAFF
clone_size: NA
d_call: NA
v_call: TRBV20-1
j_call: TRBJ1-1

cdr3_nt: TGCAGTGCTAGACTTGGACAGGGGGATTTGGCCGAGCAGTACTTC
cdr3_aa: CSARLGQGDLAEQYF
clone_size: NA
d_call: TRBD1
v_call: TRBV20-1
j_call: TRBJ2-7

cdr3_nt: TGTGCCAGCAGCTTAGGAGTTGGAGCGGGGGTTATTGATACGCAGTATTTT
cdr3_aa: CASSLGVGAGVIDTQYF
clone_size: once
d_call: TRBD2
v_call: TRBV7-2
j_call: TRBJ2-3

cdr3_nt: TGTGCCTTCAGTGAACATAGCACAGGGGGGACCTACGAGCAGTACTTC
cdr3_aa: CAFSEHSTGGTYEQYF
clone_size: NA
d_call: TRBD1
v_call: TRBV10-3
j_call: TRBJ2-7

cdr3_nt: TGCAGTGCTCGGGACTCCCAATTATCCTTAGCCAAAAACATTCAGTACTTC
cdr3_aa: CSARDSQLSLAKNIQYF
clone_size: few
d_call: NA
v_call: TRBV20-1
j_call: TRBJ2-4

cdr3_nt: TGCGCCAGCAGCTTGGTTTCGGTACAGGCTGAAGCTTTCTTT
cdr3_aa: CASSLVSVQAEAFF
clone_size: few
d_call: NA
v_call: TRBV5-1
j_call: TRBJ1-1

cdr3_nt: TGTGCCAGACCCTTATGGCGTCGCTACACAGATACGCAGTATTTT
cdr3_aa: CARPLWRRYTDTQYF
clone_size: NA
d_call: NA
v_call: TRBV27
j_call: TRBJ2-3

cdr3_nt: TGCAGCGTTGAACCGCGGGACATCGACACAGATACGCAGTATTTT
cdr3_aa: CSVEPRDIDTDTQYF
clone_size: few
d_call: NA
v_call: TRBV29-1
j_call: TRBJ2-3

cdr3_nt: TGCAGCGTTCCTGCGACAGGGACCCACAATGAGCAGTACTTC
cdr3_aa: CSVPATGTHNEQYF
clone_size: NA
d_call: TRBD1
v_call: TRBV29-1
j_call: TRBJ2-5

cdr3_nt: TGCGCCAGCAGCCGAACTAGCGGGGACCCTCTGGCGGATGAGCAGTTCTTC
cdr3_aa: CASSRTSGDPLADEQFF
clone_size: NA
d_call: TRBD2
v_call: TRBV4-1
j_call: TRBJ2-1

cdr3_nt: TGTGCCTGGACCCGTAGGAACACCGGGGAGCTGTTTTTT
cdr3_aa: CAWTRRNTGELFF
clone_size: NA
d_call: NA
v_call: TRBV30
j_call: TRBJ2-2

cdr3_nt: TGCGCCAGCAGCCCCCTTGGAACTAGCGGGGGACAAGAGACCCAGTACTTC
cdr3_aa: CASSPLGTSGGQETQYF
clone_size: NA
d_call: TRBD2
v_call: TRBV5-1
j_call: TRBJ2-5

cdr3_nt: TGCAGTGCCAGAGGTGGACGGCCTATGAACACTGAAGCTTTCTTT
cdr3_aa: CSARGGRPMNTEAFF
clone_size: few
d_call: NA
v_call: TRBV20-1
j_call: TRBJ1-1

cdr3_nt: TGCAGTGCTAGGAGGACAGGGGAGGGATCCTACGAGCAGTTCTTC
cdr3_aa: CSARRTGEGSYEQFF
clone_size: NA
d_call: TRBD1
v_call: TRBV20-1
j_call: TRBJ2-1